This TCR beta chain came from a study of cytomegalovirus exposure and HLA in healthy donors. Study background: Previous work identified 120 million or so unique TCR beta sequences from 200 million or so T cells. Study findings and constraints: Most likely, a cluster of highly shared sequence variants arose as a sequencing artifact.

The CDR3 totals 15 residues. CDR1 and CDR2 (germline): MNHNS, SASEGT. Deletions cut 6 bases from V and 3 bases from J, with 17 bases between. 13 Jbeta primers and 60 Vbeta primers were used for the PCR. Sequenced by immunoSEQ multiplex PCR; TCRdb stores in-frame clones only, minus some. The table lists roughly 180,000 clones, 70% to 80% of them singletons, with approximately 1.4% in the top ten. Concerning this clone: Antigen unknown.

The chain carries TRBV6-1 and TRBJ1-1; D may be TRBD1 (5 bases). Sequenced sample: PBMCs. The TCR sequence derives from a man aged 30 to 45 in good health and CMV-seronegative. This CDR3 reads CASSGGGLGDTEAFF. The CDR3 DNA is TGTGCCAGCAGCGGGGGAGGGTTGGGTGACACTGAAGCTTTCTTT.